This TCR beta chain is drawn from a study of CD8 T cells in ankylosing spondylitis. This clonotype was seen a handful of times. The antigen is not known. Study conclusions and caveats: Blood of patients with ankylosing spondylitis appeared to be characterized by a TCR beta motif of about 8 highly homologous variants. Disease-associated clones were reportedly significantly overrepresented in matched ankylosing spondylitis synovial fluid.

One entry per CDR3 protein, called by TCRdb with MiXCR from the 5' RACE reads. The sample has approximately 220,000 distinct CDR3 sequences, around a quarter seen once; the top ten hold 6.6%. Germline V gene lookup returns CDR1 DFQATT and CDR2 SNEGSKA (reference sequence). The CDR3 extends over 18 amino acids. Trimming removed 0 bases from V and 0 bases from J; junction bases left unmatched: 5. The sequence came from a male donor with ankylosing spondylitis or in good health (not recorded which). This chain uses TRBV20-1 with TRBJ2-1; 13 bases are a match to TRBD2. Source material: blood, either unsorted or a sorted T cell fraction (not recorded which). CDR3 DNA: TGCAGTGCTAGAGATTTGCGGACTAGCGGGAGCTCCTACAATGAGCAGTTCTTC. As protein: CSARDLRTSGSSYNEQFF.